This T cell receptor beta chain appears in the sequencing data of a study of somatic mutations in cytotoxic T cells in rheumatoid arthritis. V lost 5 bases and J lost 1, with 15 bases in between. CDR1 SGHDT and CDR2 YYEEEE come from the germline V gene. The CDR3 is 15 amino acids. As for this clone: No antigen is known for it.

Some clones are missing from TCRdb's copy, which holds only in-frame ones; the method was immunoSEQ multiplex PCR. In the table there are about 20,000 clones, roughly 84% of which are singletons. General study points: Patients with rheumatoid arthritis did not differ significantly from age-matched healthy controls in CD8+ T-cell clonality. CD8+ clonality increased with age in rheumatoid arthritis patients but not in healthy controls. Antigens targeted by the expanded CD8+ clones were unknown. A finding that went unadjusted for multiple comparisons was the slight underrepresentation of TRBV07 in rheumatoid arthritis patients.

The TCR sequence derives from a woman between 50 and 59 years old in good health. The sequencing sample was made of CD8+ T cells sorted from blood. The chain joins TRBV5-6 to TRBJ2-5; TRBD1 is a possible D gene (5 bases). CDR3 amino acids: CASSHRLQAQETQYF. DNA for the CDR3: TGTGCCAGCAGTCACCGGCTACAGGCCCAAGAGACCCAGTACTTC.